This T cell receptor beta chain came from a study of blood T cell repertoires in COVID-19. Overall study context: T cells, B-cell-depleted T cells, or PBMCs provided the cDNA or gDNA that served as material.

Profiled with immunoSEQ multiplex PCR; TCRdb holds only in-frame clones, not every one. The table has around 150,000 clones, roughly 90% seen once. Looked up from germline, CDR1 is SGHDT and CDR2 is YYEEEE. There are 15 residues in the CDR3. Unmatched junction bases numbered 5, after V lost 4 bases and J lost 0 bases. Source material: peripheral blood. This chain links TRBV5-6 with TRBJ1-2; 8 nucleotides match TRBD1. This clonotype was obtained from a man between 25 and 39 years old with COVID-19, enrolled during active disease. The CDR3 is CASSRWDRSNYGYTF. The CDR3, as DNA: TGTGCCAGCAGCCGCTGGGACAGGTCTAACTATGGCTACACCTTC.